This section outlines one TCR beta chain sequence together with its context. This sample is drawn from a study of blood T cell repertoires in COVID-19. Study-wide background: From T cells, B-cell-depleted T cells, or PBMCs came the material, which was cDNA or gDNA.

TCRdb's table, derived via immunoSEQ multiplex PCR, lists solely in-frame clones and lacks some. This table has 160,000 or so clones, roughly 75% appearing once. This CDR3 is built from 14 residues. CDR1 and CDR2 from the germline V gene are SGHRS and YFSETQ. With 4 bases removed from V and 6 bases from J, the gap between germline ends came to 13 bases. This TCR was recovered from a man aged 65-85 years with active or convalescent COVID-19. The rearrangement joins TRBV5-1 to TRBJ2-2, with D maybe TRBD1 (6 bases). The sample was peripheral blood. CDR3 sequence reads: CASSVIQGPGELFF. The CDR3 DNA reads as TGCGCCAGCAGCGTGATACAGGGACCCGGGGAGCTGTTTTTT. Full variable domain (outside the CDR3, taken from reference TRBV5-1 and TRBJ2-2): KAGVTQTPRYLIKTRGQQVTLSCSPISGHRSVSWYQQTPGQGLQFLFEYFSETQRNKGNFPGRFSGRQFSNSRSEMNVSTLELGDSALYLCASSVIQGPGELFFGEGSRLTVL.